This T cell receptor beta chain was sequenced in a study of T cells in Graves' hyperthyroidism and ophthalmopathy. Study-wide points: The model identified upcoming ophthalmopathy a median approximately seven months ahead of onset.

TCR beta CDR3 region amplification was performed from RNA transcripts. During a first-round RT-PCR of the TCR CDR3, the HTBI primer set was used. TCRdb recomputed calls from the multiplex PCR reads with MiXCR, one row per CDR3 protein. The table lists 700,000 to 950,000 distinct CDR3 sequences, over 35% of them singletons. In this sample, this clonotype turned up many times. Its target is not known. For Graves' hyperthyroidism to be stable, ophthalmopathy could not progress within 18 months. Newly diagnosed hyperthyroidism patients aged 18 to 65 years had disease lasting under 2 months. Diagnostic decisions used clinical symptoms, serum thyroxine and TRAb, thyroid ultrasound and orbital computed tomography. The CDR3 is 14 residues long. Germline V gives CDR1 SGHTA, CDR2 FQGNSA. V lost 4 bases, J lost 9 bases, and 11 bases stayed unmatched.

The source material was blood. The receptor's source is a woman aged 40-49 years with Graves' hyperthyroidism. This rearrangement joins TRBV7-2 to TRBJ1-2, with 7 bases fitting TRBD1. CDR3 in amino acids: CASSSPGQWPRYTF. The CDR3 bases are TGTGCCAGCAGCTCGCCGGGACAGTGGCCGCGCTACACCTTC.